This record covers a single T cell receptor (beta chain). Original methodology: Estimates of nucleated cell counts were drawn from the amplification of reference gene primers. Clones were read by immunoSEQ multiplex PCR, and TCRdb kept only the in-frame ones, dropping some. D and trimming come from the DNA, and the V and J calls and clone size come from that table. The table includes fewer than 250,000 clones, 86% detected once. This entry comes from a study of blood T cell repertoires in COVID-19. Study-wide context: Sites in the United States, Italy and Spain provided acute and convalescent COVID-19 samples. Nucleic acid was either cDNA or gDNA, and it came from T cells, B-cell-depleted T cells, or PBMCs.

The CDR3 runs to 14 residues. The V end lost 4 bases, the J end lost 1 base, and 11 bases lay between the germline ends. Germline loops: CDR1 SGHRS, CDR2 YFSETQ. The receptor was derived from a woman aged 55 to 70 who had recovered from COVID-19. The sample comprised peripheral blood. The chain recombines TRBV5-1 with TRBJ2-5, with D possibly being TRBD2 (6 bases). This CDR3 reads CASSARGTQETQYF. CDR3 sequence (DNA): TGCGCCAGCAGCGCTCGCGGGACCCAAGAGACCCAGTACTTC.